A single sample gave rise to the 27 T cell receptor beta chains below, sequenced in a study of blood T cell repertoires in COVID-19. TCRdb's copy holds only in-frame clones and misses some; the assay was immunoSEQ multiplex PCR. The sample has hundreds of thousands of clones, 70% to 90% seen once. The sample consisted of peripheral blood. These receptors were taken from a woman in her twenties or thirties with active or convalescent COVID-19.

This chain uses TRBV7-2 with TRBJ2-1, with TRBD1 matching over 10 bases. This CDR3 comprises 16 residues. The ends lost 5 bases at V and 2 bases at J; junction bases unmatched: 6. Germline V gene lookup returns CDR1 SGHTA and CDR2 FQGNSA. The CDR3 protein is CASSPRGTGAYNEQFF. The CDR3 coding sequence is TGTGCCAGCAGCCCTCGGGGGACAGGGGCCTACAATGAGCAGTTCTTC.

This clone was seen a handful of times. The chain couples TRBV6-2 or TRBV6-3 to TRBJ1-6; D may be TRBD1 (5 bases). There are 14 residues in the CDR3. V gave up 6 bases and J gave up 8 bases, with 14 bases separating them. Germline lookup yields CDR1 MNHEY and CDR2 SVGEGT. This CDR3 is CASSGPWGDSPLHF. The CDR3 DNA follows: TGTGCCAGCAGCGGACCCTGGGGGGATTCACCCCTCCACTTT.

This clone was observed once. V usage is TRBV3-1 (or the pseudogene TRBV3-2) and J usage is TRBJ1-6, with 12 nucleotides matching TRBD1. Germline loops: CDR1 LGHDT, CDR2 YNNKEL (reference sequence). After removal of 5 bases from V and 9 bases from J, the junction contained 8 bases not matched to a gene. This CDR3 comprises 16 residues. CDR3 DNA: TGTGCCAGCAGCTGGACCGGGACAGGGGGCCGTTCACCCCTCCACTTT. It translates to CASSWTGTGGRSPLHF.

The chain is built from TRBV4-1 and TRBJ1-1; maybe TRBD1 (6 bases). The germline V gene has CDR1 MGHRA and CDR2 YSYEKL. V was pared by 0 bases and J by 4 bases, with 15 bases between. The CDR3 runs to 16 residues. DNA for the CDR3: TGCGCCAGCAGCCAAGATTCTGGGGGCATGATCACTGAAGCTTTCTTT. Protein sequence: CASSQDSGGMITEAFF.

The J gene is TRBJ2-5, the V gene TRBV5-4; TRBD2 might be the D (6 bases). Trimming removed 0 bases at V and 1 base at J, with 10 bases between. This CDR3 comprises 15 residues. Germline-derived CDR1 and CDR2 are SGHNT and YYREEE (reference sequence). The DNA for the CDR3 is TGTGCCAGCAGCTTGGCGGCGGGGACCCAAGAGACCCAGTACTTC. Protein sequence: CASSLAAGTQETQYF.

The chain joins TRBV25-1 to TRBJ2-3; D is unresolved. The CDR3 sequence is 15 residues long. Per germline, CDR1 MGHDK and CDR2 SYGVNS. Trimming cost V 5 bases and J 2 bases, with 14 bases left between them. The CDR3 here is CASSLSTLTTDTQYF. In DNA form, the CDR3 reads TGTGCCAGCAGTCTTTCGACATTAACCACAGATACGCAGTATTTT.

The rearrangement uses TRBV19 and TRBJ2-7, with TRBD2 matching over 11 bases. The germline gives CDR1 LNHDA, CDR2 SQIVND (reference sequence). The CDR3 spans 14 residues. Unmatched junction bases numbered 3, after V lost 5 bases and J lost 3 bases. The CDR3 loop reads CASSSGTSGYEQYF. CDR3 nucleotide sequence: TGTGCCAGTAGTTCCGGGACTAGCGGCTACGAGCAGTACTTC.

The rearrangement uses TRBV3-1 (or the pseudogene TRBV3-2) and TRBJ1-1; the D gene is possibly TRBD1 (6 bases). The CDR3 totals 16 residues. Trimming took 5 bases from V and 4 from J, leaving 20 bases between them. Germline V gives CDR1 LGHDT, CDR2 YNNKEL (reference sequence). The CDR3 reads CASSTRRRGGSTEAFF. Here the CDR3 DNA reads TGTGCCAGCAGCACACGGAGGAGGGGGGGAAGCACTGAAGCTTTCTTT.

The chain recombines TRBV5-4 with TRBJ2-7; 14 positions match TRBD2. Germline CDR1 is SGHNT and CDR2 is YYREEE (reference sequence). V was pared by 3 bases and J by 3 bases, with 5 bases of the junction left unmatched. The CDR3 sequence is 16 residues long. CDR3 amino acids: CASSSQTSGRDYEQYF. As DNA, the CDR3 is TGTGCCAGCAGCTCGCAGACTAGCGGGAGGGACTACGAGCAGTACTTC.

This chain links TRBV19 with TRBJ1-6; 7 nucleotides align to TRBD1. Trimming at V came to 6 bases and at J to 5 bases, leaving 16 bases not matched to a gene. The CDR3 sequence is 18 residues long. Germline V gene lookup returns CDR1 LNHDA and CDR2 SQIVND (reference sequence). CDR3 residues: CASSNSMEGAADNSPLHF. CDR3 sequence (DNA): TGTGCCAGTAGCAACTCCATGGAGGGGGCAGCGGATAATTCACCCCTCCACTTT.

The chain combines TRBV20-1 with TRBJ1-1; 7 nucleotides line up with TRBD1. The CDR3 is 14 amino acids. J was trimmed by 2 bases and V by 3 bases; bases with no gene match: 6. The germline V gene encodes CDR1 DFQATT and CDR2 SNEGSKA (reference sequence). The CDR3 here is CSASLNRGNTEAFF. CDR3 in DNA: TGCAGTGCTAGTCTGAACAGGGGAAACACTGAAGCTTTCTTT.

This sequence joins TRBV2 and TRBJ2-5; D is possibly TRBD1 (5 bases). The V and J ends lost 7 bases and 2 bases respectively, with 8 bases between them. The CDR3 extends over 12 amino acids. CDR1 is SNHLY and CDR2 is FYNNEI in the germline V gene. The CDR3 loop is CASTGQQETQYF. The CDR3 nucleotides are TGTGCCAGCACAGGACAACAAGAGACCCAGTACTTC.

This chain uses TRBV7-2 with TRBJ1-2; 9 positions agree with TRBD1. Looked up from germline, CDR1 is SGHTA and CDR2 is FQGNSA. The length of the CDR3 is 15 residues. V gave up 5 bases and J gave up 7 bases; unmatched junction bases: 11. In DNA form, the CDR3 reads TGTGCCAGCAGCCGCAATTCGGGACAGGGTATTGGCTACACCTTC. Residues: CASSRNSGQGIGYTF. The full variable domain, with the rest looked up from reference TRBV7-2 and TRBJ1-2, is GAGVSQSPSNKVTEKGKDVELRCDPISGHTALYWYRQSLGQGLEFLIYFQGNSAPDKSGLPSDRFSAERTGGSVSTLTIQRTQQEDSAVYLCASSRNSGQGIGYTFGSGTRLTVV.

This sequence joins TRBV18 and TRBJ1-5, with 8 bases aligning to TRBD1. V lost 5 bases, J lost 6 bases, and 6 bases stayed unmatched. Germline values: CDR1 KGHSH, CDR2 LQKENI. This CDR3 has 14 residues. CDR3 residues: CASSSQDRAQPQHF. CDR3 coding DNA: TGTGCCAGCTCATCGCAGGACAGGGCTCAGCCCCAGCATTTT.

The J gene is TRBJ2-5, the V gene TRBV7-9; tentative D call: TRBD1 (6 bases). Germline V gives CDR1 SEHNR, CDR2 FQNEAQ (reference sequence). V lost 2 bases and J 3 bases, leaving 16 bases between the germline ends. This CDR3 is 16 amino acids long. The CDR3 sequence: CASSLREGEGEETQYF. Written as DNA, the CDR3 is TGTGCCAGCAGCTTAAGGGAAGGAGAGGGGGAAGAGACCCAGTACTTC.

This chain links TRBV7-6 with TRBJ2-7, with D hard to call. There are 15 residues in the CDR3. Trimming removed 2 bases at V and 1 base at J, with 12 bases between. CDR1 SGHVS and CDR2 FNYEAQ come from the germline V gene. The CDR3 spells CASSLFSRESYEQYF. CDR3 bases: TGTGCCAGCAGCTTATTTTCAAGAGAGTCCTACGAGCAGTACTTC.

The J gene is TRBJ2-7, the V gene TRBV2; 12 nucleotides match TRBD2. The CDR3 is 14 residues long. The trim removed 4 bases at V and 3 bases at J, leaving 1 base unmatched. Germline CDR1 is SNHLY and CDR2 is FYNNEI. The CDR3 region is CASSVGLAGYEQYF. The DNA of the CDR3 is TGTGCCAGCAGTGTGGGACTAGCGGGCTACGAGCAGTACTTC.

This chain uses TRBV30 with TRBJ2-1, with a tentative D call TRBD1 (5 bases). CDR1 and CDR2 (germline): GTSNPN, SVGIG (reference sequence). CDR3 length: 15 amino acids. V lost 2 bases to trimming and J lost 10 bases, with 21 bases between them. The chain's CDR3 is CAWSLGPPWVGEQFF. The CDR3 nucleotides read TGTGCCTGGAGTTTGGGGCCCCCTTGGGTGGGCGAGCAGTTCTTC.

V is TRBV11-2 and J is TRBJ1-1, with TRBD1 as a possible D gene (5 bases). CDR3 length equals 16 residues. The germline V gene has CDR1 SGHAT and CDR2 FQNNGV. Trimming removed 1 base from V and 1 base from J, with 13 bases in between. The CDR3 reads CASSLVLRQKNTEAFF. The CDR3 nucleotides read TGTGCCAGCAGCTTAGTGCTGCGACAGAAGAACACTGAAGCTTTCTTT.

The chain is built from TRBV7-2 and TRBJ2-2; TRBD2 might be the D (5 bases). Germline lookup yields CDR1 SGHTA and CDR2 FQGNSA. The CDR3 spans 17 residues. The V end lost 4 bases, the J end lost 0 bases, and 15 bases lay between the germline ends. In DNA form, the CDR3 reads TGTGCCAGCAGCTACGACGCTAGCACCGCGAACACCGGGGAGCTGTTTTTT. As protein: CASSYDASTANTGELFF. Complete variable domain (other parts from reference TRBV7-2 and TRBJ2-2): GAGVSQSPSNKVTEKGKDVELRCDPISGHTALYWYRQSLGQGLEFLIYFQGNSAPDKSGLPSDRFSAERTGGSVSTLTIQRTQQEDSAVYLCASSYDASTANTGELFFGEGSRLTVL.

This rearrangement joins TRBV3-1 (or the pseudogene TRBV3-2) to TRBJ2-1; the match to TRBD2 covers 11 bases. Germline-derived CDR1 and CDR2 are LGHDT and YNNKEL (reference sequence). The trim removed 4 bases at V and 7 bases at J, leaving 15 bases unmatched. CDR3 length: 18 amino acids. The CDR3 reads CASSLEFVLAGVENEQFF. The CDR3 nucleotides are TGTGCCAGCAGCCTGGAATTTGTACTAGCGGGGGTCGAAAATGAGCAGTTCTTC.

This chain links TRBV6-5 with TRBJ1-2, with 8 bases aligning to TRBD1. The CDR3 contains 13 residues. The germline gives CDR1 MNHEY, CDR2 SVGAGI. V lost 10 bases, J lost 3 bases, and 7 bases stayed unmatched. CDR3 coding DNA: TGTGCCACCAGAGGGACAGGAGACTATGGCTACACCTTC. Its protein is CATRGTGDYGYTF.

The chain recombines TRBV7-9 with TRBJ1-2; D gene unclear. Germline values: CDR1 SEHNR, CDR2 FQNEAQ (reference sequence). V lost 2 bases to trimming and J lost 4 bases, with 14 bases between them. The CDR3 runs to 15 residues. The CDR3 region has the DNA TGTGCCAGCAGCTTATCCGGACTGGGAAGCTATGGCTACACCTTC. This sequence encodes CASSLSGLGSYGYTF.

This chain's CDR3 is CASSPSYEKLFF. The CDR3 DNA reads TGTGCCAGCTCACCCTCCTATGAAAAACTGTTTTTT. This chain uses TRBV18 with TRBJ1-4; the D is unclear. Germline V CDR1 and CDR2: KGHSH, LQKENI. V was clipped by 3 bases and J by 6 bases, with 5 bases between them. This CDR3 is 12 amino acids long.

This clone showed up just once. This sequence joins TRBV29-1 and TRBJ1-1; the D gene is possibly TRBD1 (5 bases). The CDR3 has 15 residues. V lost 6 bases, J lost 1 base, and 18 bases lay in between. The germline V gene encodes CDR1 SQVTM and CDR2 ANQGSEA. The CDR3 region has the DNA TGCAGCGTCCCAAACTGGGGGGTCGGGAACACTGAAGCTTTCTTT. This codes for CSVPNWGVGNTEAFF.

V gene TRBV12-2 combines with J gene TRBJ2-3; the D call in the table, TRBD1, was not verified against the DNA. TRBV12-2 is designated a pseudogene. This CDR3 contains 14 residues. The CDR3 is CASRLDHNPDTQYF. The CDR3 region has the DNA TGTGCAAGTCGCTTAGACCACAACCCAGATACGCAGTATTTT.

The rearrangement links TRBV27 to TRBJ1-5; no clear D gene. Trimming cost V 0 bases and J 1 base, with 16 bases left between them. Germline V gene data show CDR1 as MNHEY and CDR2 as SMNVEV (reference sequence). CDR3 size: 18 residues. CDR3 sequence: CASSLSINSLMSNQPQHF. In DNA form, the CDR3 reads TGTGCCAGCAGTTTATCGATAAACAGCTTAATGAGCAATCAGCCCCAGCATTTT.